This T cell receptor beta chain is drawn from a study of T cell responses to AZD1222 COVID-19 vaccine. Broader study findings: Just 5 to 7 AZD1222 recipients were seropositive at baseline. There were vaccine-associated CD4 TCRs across spike, dominant at 160-218 and 743-854. Spike-specific TCR breadth rose after two AZD1222 doses, and depth rose as well. Females made up more of the donors, who were largely white British, and clonal diversity may have come out too low.

Sequencing used immunoSEQ multiplex PCR; TCRdb keeps in-frame clones, though not all of them. The data hold 95,000 to 150,000 clones, with approximately 88% observed a single time. For this clone: What it binds is unknown.

This CDR3 is 14 amino acids long. Trimming cost V 11 bases and J 0 bases, with 14 bases left between them. From germline, CDR1 is SEHNR and CDR2 FQNEAQ (reference sequence). This receptor was taken from an adult in good health. The specimen was peripheral blood, collected on day 0 of AZD1222 vaccination. The chain combines TRBV7-9 with TRBJ1-5; D uncertain. The CDR3 region has the DNA TGTGCCGGTGCCGACGGATCTAGCAATCAGCCCCAGCATTTT. It codes for CAGADGSSNQPQHF.